This TCR beta chain is from a study of blood T cell repertoires in COVID-19. Here immunoSEQ multiplex PCR was the method, and the copy in TCRdb shows in-frame clones only, minus some. This table has over 150,000 clones, 80% to 90% appearing once. Participant reports of clinical history set cohort assignment. The CDR3 has 16 amino acids. The V gene end was trimmed by 5 bases and the J gene end by 3 bases; junction bases not matched to a gene: 12. The germline CDR1 and CDR2 sequences are MNHEY and SMNVEV (reference sequence). Sequencing was done on a sample of PBMCs or T cells enriched from blood (not recorded which). V and J are TRBV27 and TRBJ2-5; 7 bases are shared with TRBD2. This receptor was obtained from a man aged 35-49 years who had recovered from COVID-19. The CDR3 spells CASSPWGGVVEETQYF. The CDR3 nucleotides read TGTGCCAGCAGTCCCTGGGGGGGAGTCGTCGAAGAGACCCAGTACTTC.